These 26 T cell receptor beta chains were all obtained from the same sample, sequenced in a study of control samples from healthy donors and cancer patients. Clones were sequenced by immunoSEQ multiplex PCR, and TCRdb holds only the in-frame ones, with some missing. The sample has tens of thousands of clones, 80% to 95% seen once; the top ten hold around 1.3%. The sequencing input was PBMCs. The receptor set was obtained from a woman in her thirties or forties with lung cancer.

This clone has just one count. The gene calls are TRBV5-4 and TRBJ1-4; D unclear. The CDR3 runs 14 residues. Trimming shortened V by 2 bases and J by 7 bases, and 12 bases separated the two germline ends. The germline V gene has CDR1 SGHNT and CDR2 YYREEE (reference sequence). The CDR3 sequence is CASSFHQTFEKLFF. CDR3 sequence (DNA): TGTGCCAGCAGCTTCCATCAGACATTTGAAAAACTGTTTTTT.

The rearrangement links TRBV19 to TRBJ2-7; D remains ambiguous. The V gene lost 4 bases and the J gene lost 6 bases, with 13 bases spanning the gap. The CDR3 spans 13 residues. Germline V gene lookup returns CDR1 LNHDA and CDR2 SQIVND (reference sequence). The chain's CDR3 is CASSTKGGSEQYF. The CDR3, as DNA: TGTGCCAGTAGTACCAAGGGTGGCTCCGAGCAGTACTTC.

V and J are TRBV6-5 and TRBJ1-1, with D unclear. V lost 2 bases, J lost 1 base, and 5 bases lay in between. This CDR3 is 13 amino acids long. CDR1 is MNHEY and CDR2 is SVGAGI in the germline V gene. The chain's CDR3 is CASSYMKNTEAFF. CDR3 DNA: TGTGCCAGCAGTTACATGAAGAACACTGAAGCTTTCTTT.

This sequence joins TRBV6-2 or TRBV6-3 and TRBJ2-3; 9 bases are shared with TRBD1. V was clipped by 0 bases and J by 3 bases; unmatched bases: 13. The CDR3 sequence is 19 residues long. Germline lookup yields CDR1 MNHEY and CDR2 SVGEGT. The CDR3 region has the DNA TGTGCCAGCAGTTACTCCCTTCTTGGAACAGGGGGCGCGACAGATACGCAGTATTTT. Encoded protein: CASSYSLLGTGGATDTQYF.

The J gene is TRBJ1-4, the V gene TRBV5-6; D gene ambiguous. Trimming left V 3 bases short and J 10 bases short, with 16 bases between. This CDR3 spans 14 amino acids. Per germline, CDR1 SGHDT and CDR2 YYEEEE. The CDR3 DNA sequence: TGTGCCAGCAGCTACGGAGGGAGGAAGGGAAAACTGTTTTTT. Its translation is CASSYGGRKGKLFF.

The chain is built from TRBV6-6 and TRBJ2-2; a possible D gene is TRBD1 (5 bases). From germline, CDR1 is MNHNY and CDR2 SVGAGI (reference sequence). CDR3 size: 14 residues. Trimming left V 2 bases short and J 5 bases short, with 9 bases between. CDR3 loop: CASSYPQGTGELFF. CDR3 nucleotide sequence: TGTGCCAGCAGTTACCCTCAGGGAACCGGGGAGCTGTTTTTT.

V and J are TRBV6-5 and TRBJ1-2; 7 positions match TRBD1. The V gene end was trimmed by 6 bases and the J gene end by 8 bases; junction bases not matched to a gene: 12. The germline V gene has CDR1 MNHEY and CDR2 SVGAGI. This CDR3 has 14 residues. The CDR3 protein is CASSWDRLRAGYTF. In nucleotides, the CDR3 is TGTGCCAGCAGCTGGGACAGACTCCGCGCGGGCTACACCTTC.

J is TRBJ2-7 and V is TRBV5-4; D is uncertain. The CDR3 runs 16 residues. The V end was cut by 0 bases, the J end by 6 bases, with 19 bases between. CDR1 is SGHNT and CDR2 is YYREEE in the germline V gene (reference sequence). CDR3 in amino acids: CASSLVGPVLFGEQYF. DNA of the CDR3: TGTGCCAGCAGCTTGGTAGGCCCCGTCCTCTTTGGCGAGCAGTACTTC.

The rearrangement links TRBV11-2 to TRBJ2-3; 7 nucleotides match TRBD2. Per germline, CDR1 SGHAT and CDR2 FQNNGV. With V trimmed by 1 base and J by 5 bases, 3 bases remained unmatched. This CDR3 is built from 14 residues. The CDR3 sequence: CASSLAGGLDTQYF. The CDR3 bases are TGTGCCAGCAGCTTAGCGGGGGGTTTAGATACGCAGTATTTT.

The V gene is TRBV19, the J gene TRBJ1-2, with 8 positions matching TRBD1. V shed 5 bases and J 0 bases; nucleotides not matched to a gene: 20. The CDR3 extends over 20 amino acids. Germline V gene lookup returns CDR1 LNHDA and CDR2 SQIVND (reference sequence). The CDR3, as DNA: TGTGCCAGTAGTCTATTGGGTTATCCAGGGGGCTCGTCATCTAACTATGGCTACACCTTC. Translating gives CASSLLGYPGGSSSNYGYTF.

The CDR3 spells CASRKGTVDGYTF. The CDR3 DNA reads as TGTGCCAGCAGGAAAGGGACAGTCGATGGCTACACCTTC. The chain is built from TRBV7-9 and TRBJ1-2; 7 bases match TRBD1. The germline V gene encodes CDR1 SEHNR and CDR2 FQNEAQ (reference sequence). The junction had 7 bases not matched to a gene; V was cut back by 6 bases and J by 6 bases. The CDR3 is made up of 13 amino acids. Variable domain in full (rest from reference TRBV7-9 and TRBJ1-2): DTGVSQNPRHKITKRGQNVTFRCDPISEHNRLYWYRQTLGQGPEFLTYFQNEAQLEKSRLLSDRFSAERPKGSFSTLEIQRTEQGDSAMYLCASRKGTVDGYTFGSGTRLTVV.

The chain employs TRBV6-5 and TRBJ2-5, with unresolved D. Germline V gene sequence: CDR1 MNHEY, CDR2 SVGAGI. CDR3 length: 12 residues. Deletions cut 6 bases from V and 5 bases from J, with 10 bases between. The CDR3 spells CASSPITETQYF. CDR3 bases: TGTGCCAGCAGCCCCATTACGGAGACCCAGTACTTC.

This clone was seen only once. The chain has TRBV19 and TRBJ2-1; either TRBD1 or TRBD2 may supply D (5 bases each). V lost 7 bases and J lost 0, with 13 bases in between. Looked up from germline, CDR1 is LNHDA and CDR2 is SQIVND (reference sequence). This CDR3 region has 15 residues. CDR3 bases: TGTGCCAGTAATGAGGGGCCTAGCTCCTACAATGAGCAGTTCTTC. Translated, it gives CASNEGPSSYNEQFF.

The chain recombines TRBV19 with TRBJ1-2; D remains ambiguous. The CDR3 sequence is 13 residues long. V lost 8 bases to trimming and J lost 1 base, with 11 bases between them. CDR1 and CDR2 (germline): LNHDA, SQIVND (reference sequence). The CDR3 here is CASGFDINYGYTF. The CDR3 DNA sequence: TGTGCCAGTGGGTTTGACATTAACTATGGCTACACCTTC.

The V call is TRBV7-9, the J call TRBJ2-1; 13 positions agree with TRBD2. With V trimmed by 6 bases and J by 0 bases, 5 bases remained unmatched. The germline V gene encodes CDR1 SEHNR and CDR2 FQNEAQ (reference sequence). This CDR3 has 17 amino acids. The CDR3 here is CASRQTSGGSSYNEQFF. CDR3 coding DNA: TGTGCCAGCAGGCAGACTAGCGGGGGGTCCTCCTACAATGAGCAGTTCTTC.

The chain combines TRBV5-1 with TRBJ2-3; the D gene is possibly TRBD2 (6 bases). The CDR3 contains 13 residues. Germline loops: CDR1 SGHRS, CDR2 YFSETQ. With 4 bases removed from V and 6 bases from J, the gap between germline ends came to 12 bases. The CDR3 DNA sequence: TGCGCCAGCAGCGTCGGGGGTCTGGATACGCAGTATTTT. Translating gives CASSVGGLDTQYF.

The chain recombines TRBV7-6 with TRBJ2-2; TRBD1 is a possible D gene (6 bases). The CDR3 totals 18 residues. V was clipped by 5 bases and J by 4 bases, with 23 bases between them. The germline V gene has CDR1 SGHVS and CDR2 FNYEAQ. The CDR3 bases are TGTGCCAGCAGCCTAACTTATCAGGGGATGGGGGTCACCGGGGAGCTGTTTTTT. It specifies CASSLTYQGMGVTGELFF.

The chain uses TRBV14 and TRBJ1-1; unclear D gene. CDR3 length equals 16 residues. Germline loops: CDR1 SGHDN, CDR2 FVKESK. Trimming took off 4 bases at V and 1 base at J, with 16 bases between the two ends. CDR3 nucleotide sequence: TGTGCCAGCAGCCCCCTGGAGCTTAGAACGAACACTGAAGCTTTCTTT. It translates to CASSPLELRTNTEAFF.

The chain is built from TRBV7-3 and TRBJ1-1, with 9 bases that match TRBD1. Looked up from germline, CDR1 is SGHTA and CDR2 is FQGTGA. This CDR3 has 15 residues. J gave up 0 bases and V 3 bases, and 2 bases lay outside the gene matches. The CDR3 DNA sequence: TGTGCCAGCAGCTTGGACAGGGGCATGAACACTGAAGCTTTCTTT. Amino acids: CASSLDRGMNTEAFF.

CDR3 sequence (DNA): TGTGCCAGTAGACCAGGGAGCTCCTATAATTCACCCCTCCACTTT. As protein: CASRPGSSYNSPLHF. J is TRBJ1-6 and V is TRBV19, with D possibly being TRBD1 (5 bases). The germline V gene has CDR1 LNHDA and CDR2 SQIVND (reference sequence). V gave up 6 bases and J gave up 0 bases, with 9 bases separating them. This CDR3 has 15 residues.

The chain is built from TRBV6-5 and TRBJ2-7, with TRBD1 identical over 7 bases. The junction had 4 bases not matched to a gene; V was cut back by 5 bases and J by 0 bases. Germline lookup yields CDR1 MNHEY and CDR2 SVGAGI. The CDR3 is made up of 14 amino acids. CDR3 sequence (DNA): TGTGCCAGCAGTCTTACAGGGGACTCCTACGAGCAGTACTTC. Amino acid sequence: CASSLTGDSYEQYF.

In regard to this clone: The germline gene is not matched at one end of the junction; a read error may be the cause. This chain connects TRBV2 to TRBJ1-4; TRBD1 agrees at 8 bases. Germline V lookup: CDR1 SNHLY, CDR2 FYNNEI. The CDR3 sequence is 11 residues long. In DNA form, the CDR3 reads TGTGCCAGCAAGACAGGGGAAAAGCTGTTTTTT. Translated, it gives CASKTGEKLFF.

This chain uses TRBV2 with TRBJ1-1, with 7 bases that match TRBD1. Trimming removed 5 bases from V and 5 bases from J; junction bases left unmatched: 8. Germline assignment: CDR1 SNHLY and CDR2 FYNNEI. The CDR3 is 14 amino acids. The CDR3 DNA is TGTGCCAGCAGTAACATACAGGGGTGGACTGAAGCTTTCTTT. Protein sequence: CASSNIQGWTEAFF.

The gene calls are TRBV10-1 and TRBJ1-1, with D hard to call. This CDR3 region has 13 residues. Germline lookup yields CDR1 WNHNN and CDR2 SYGVQD (reference sequence). V lost 7 bases and J 0 bases, leaving 9 bases between the germline ends. The CDR3, as DNA: TGCGCCAGCAAGGTAGAACTGAACACTGAAGCTTTCTTT. Its translation is CASKVELNTEAFF.

This clone was detected once. The genes are TRBV4-1 and TRBJ1-4; unclear D gene. V was shortened by 4 bases and J by 7 bases, with 16 bases between the two germline ends. CDR1 is MGHRA, CDR2 YSYEKL, per germline. The CDR3 is made up of 15 amino acids. The DNA of the CDR3 is TGCGCCAGCAGCCCGCCCGGACGGGTTTTTGAAAAACTGTTTTTT. Translation: CASSPPGRVFEKLFF.

This clone has a single count. The chain recombines TRBV6-6 with TRBJ2-5; D gene unclear. The CDR3 loop spans 10 amino acids. Germline CDR1 reads MNHNY; CDR2 reads SVGAGI (reference sequence). With 2 bases removed from V and 5 bases from J, the gap between germline ends came to 0 bases. CDR3 sequence: CASSYETQYF. The CDR3 coding sequence is TGTGCCAGCAGTTACGAGACCCAGTACTTC.